The rows below give T cell receptor beta chains drawn from one sample of a study of T cell responses to AZD1222 COVID-19 vaccine. Data came from immunoSEQ multiplex PCR; TCRdb stores just in-frame clones and leaves some out. The top ten hold just under 3% of the sample, which has roughly 120,000 clones, around 92% seen once. The sample was peripheral blood, taken on day 0 of AZD1222 vaccination. These receptors were taken from an adult in good health. CDR3s include the opening cysteine and the closing phenylalanine or tryptophan. The D gene is left open where the match is weak. Rows give clone size only sometimes, using once, few, many, or a class for an expanded clone.

>TRBV7-9|.|.|TRBJ2-5
CASSATNQETQYF
TGTGCCAGCAGCGCGACTAACCAAGAGACCCAGTACTTC
>TRBV28|.|.|TRBJ1-1
CASSPIQMRHTEAFF
TGTGCCAGCAGCCCTATACAGATGCGACACACTGAAGCTTTCTTT
>TRBV5-8|TRBD1|.|TRBJ1-4
CASSLGTGEFEKLFF
TGTGCCAGCAGCTTGGGGACAGGGGAATTTGAAAAACTGTTTTTT
>TRBV20-1|TRBD1|few|TRBJ1-6
CSPGGWTPLHF
TGCAGTCCAGGGGGTTGGACACCCCTCCACTTT
>TRBV6-5|.|.|TRBJ2-1
CASSSLRNVHEQFF
TGTGCCAGCAGTTCCTTGCGAAATGTTCATGAGCAGTTCTTC
>TRBV18|.|.|TRBJ2-1
CASSPATYNEQFF
TGTGCCAGCTCACCAGCAACCTACAATGAGCAGTTCTTC
>TRBV19|.|once|TRBJ1-3
CASSIRQDGNTIYF
TGTGCCAGTAGTATTCGTCAGGACGGAAACACCATATATTTT
>TRBV28|.|.|TRBJ2-1
CASSPHGGRNYNEQFF
TGTGCCAGCAGTCCCCATGGCGGACGGAACTACAATGAGCAGTTCTTC
>TRBV18|TRBD2|.|TRBJ2-1
CASSPTSGRNEQFF
TGTGCCAGCTCACCAACTAGCGGGAGAAATGAGCAGTTCTTC
>TRBV10-1|.|.|TRBJ2-7
CASSEARGARDSEQYF
TGCGCCAGCAGTGAGGCGAGGGGGGCGAGGGACAGCGAGCAGTACTTC
>TRBV19|TRBD1|.|TRBJ2-7
CASSFRDRGYEQYF
TGTGCCAGTAGTTTCCGGGACAGGGGATACGAGCAGTACTTC
>TRBV7-2|.|.|TRBJ1-2
CASSLLSRQVRGYTF
TGTGCCAGCAGCCTCCTATCCCGACAGGTACGAGGCTACACCTTC
>TRBV28|.|.|TRBJ1-2
CASSLGRSFYGYTF
TGTGCCAGCAGTTTGGGCAGGAGCTTCTATGGCTACACCTTC
>TRBV19|.|.|TRBJ1-2
CASSLRFTWGNYGYTF
TGTGCCAGTAGTTTAAGGTTCACGTGGGGTAACTATGGCTACACCTTC
>TRBV25-1|.|.|TRBJ2-1
CASSEFGRPNEQFF
TGTGCCAGCAGTGAATTCGGTAGGCCCAATGAGCAGTTCTTC
>TRBV27|.|.|TRBJ1-5
CASSPWGPNQPQHF
TGTGCCAGCAGCCCCTGGGGTCCAAATCAGCCCCAGCATTTT
>TRBV6-5|.|.|TRBJ1-1
CASRKMTSLAEAFF
TGTGCCAGCAGAAAAATGACAAGTCTGGCCGAAGCTTTCTTT
>TRBV3-1/TRBV3-2|TRBD1|.|TRBJ2-5
CASAGGETQYF
TGTGCCAGCGCAGGGGGAGAGACCCAGTACTTC
>TRBV19|TRBD1|.|TRBJ1-5
CASSTDRGRNQPQHF
TGTGCCAGTAGTACGGACAGGGGCAGGAACCAGCCCCAGCATTTT
>TRBV27|TRBD1|.|TRBJ2-7
CASRDRGYEQYF
TGTGCCAGCAGGGACAGGGGCTACGAGCAGTACTTC
>TRBV7-2|TRBD1|.|TRBJ1-2
CASIFLTGRYGYTF
TGTGCCAGCATCTTCTTGACAGGGCGCTATGGCTACACCTTC
>TRBV6-4|TRBD1|.|TRBJ1-4
CASSGTGADEKLFF
TGTGCCAGCAGTGGGACAGGGGCGGATGAAAAACTGTTTTTT
>TRBV7-8|.|.|TRBJ1-1
CASSLGEGRANTEAFF
TGTGCCAGCAGCTTAGGGGAGGGGAGGGCGAACACTGAAGCTTTCTTT
>TRBV4-1|.|.|TRBJ1-5
CASSPQHNNQPQHF
TGCGCCAGCAGCCCCCAGCACAACAATCAGCCCCAGCATTTT
>TRBV28|.|.|TRBJ1-2
CASSLIGANYGYTF
TGTGCCAGCAGTTTAATAGGGGCCAACTATGGCTACACCTTC
>TRBV9|.|.|TRBJ1-3
CASSVGDGEDTIYF
TGTGCCAGCAGCGTAGGGGACGGGGAAGACACCATATATTTT
>TRBV25-1|.|few|TRBJ1-4
CASSASDRNEKLFF
TGTGCCAGCAGTGCCAGTGATCGAAATGAAAAACTGTTTTTT
>TRBV28|.|.|TRBJ2-3
CASGFFPGETSTDTQYF
TGTGCCAGCGGATTTTTTCCAGGGGAGACTAGCACAGATACGCAGTATTTT
>TRBV9|.|.|TRBJ2-1
CASSGTRFGEQFF
TGTGCCAGCAGCGGAACTAGATTCGGTGAGCAGTTCTTC
>TRBV7-8|.|.|TRBJ1-4
CASSTLHTTNEKLFF
TGTGCCAGCAGCACCTTACATACAACTAATGAAAAACTGTTTTTT
>TRBV5-6|TRBD1|.|TRBJ2-7
CASRAGTGTYEQYF
TGTGCCAGCAGGGCCGGGACAGGGACCTACGAGCAGTACTTC
>TRBV5-1|.|.|TRBJ1-1
CASSLGGNTEAFF
TGCGCCAGCAGCTTGGGCGGGAACACTGAAGCTTTCTTT
>TRBV27|TRBD2|.|TRBJ2-7
CASSFSGLAWGEQYF
TGTGCCAGCAGTTTTTCGGGACTAGCCTGGGGCGAGCAGTACTTC
>TRBV30|TRBD2|.|TRBJ2-4
CAWSGGDIQYF
TGTGCCTGGAGCGGGGGGGACATTCAGTACTTC
>TRBV19|.|.|TRBJ1-6
CASTLGRGNSPLHF
TGTGCCAGTACCCTTGGCCGAGGAAATTCACCCCTCCACTTT
>TRBV7-9|TRBD2|.|TRBJ2-1
CASTASGLYEQFF
TGTGCCAGCACGGCTAGCGGCCTTTATGAGCAGTTCTTC
>TRBV6-5|TRBD1|.|TRBJ2-7
CASSRNRGHEQYF
TGTGCCAGCAGCCGTAACAGGGGACACGAGCAGTACTTC
>TRBV3-1/TRBV3-2|.|.|TRBJ2-1
CASSQDLTERYNEQFF
TGTGCCAGCAGCCAAGATCTAACCGAGAGGTACAATGAGCAGTTCTTC
>TRBV5-6|.|.|TRBJ1-1
CASSPGHATEAFF
TGTGCCAGCAGCCCAGGACATGCCACTGAAGCTTTCTTT
>TRBV29-1|TRBD2|.|TRBJ2-7
CSVLELAGEGQQYF
TGCAGCGTTTTGGAACTAGCGGGAGAGGGGCAGCAGTACTTC
>TRBV2|.|.|TRBJ2-1
CASTLLRGRYNEQFF
TGTGCCAGCACCTTGTTGAGGGGTAGGTACAATGAGCAGTTCTTC
>TRBV28|.|.|TRBJ2-7
CASSFSGAYEQYF
TGTGCCAGCAGTTTTTCCGGAGCCTACGAGCAGTACTTC
>TRBV19|.|.|TRBJ2-1
CASSRNSYNEQFF
TGTGCCAGTAGCAGGAACTCCTACAATGAGCAGTTCTTC
>TRBV7-9|.|.|TRBJ2-7
CASNPLGRGYEQYF
TGTGCCAGCAACCCACTGGGGCGCGGATACGAGCAGTACTTC
>TRBV18|.|few|TRBJ2-7
CASSPGGQPSYEQYF
TGTGCCAGCTCACCAGGGGGTCAACCTTCCTACGAGCAGTACTTC
>TRBV11-2|TRBD1|.|TRBJ1-2
CASSRPGTGSGYTF
TGTGCCAGCAGCCGCCCGGGGACAGGGAGTGGCTACACCTTC
>TRBV7-9|.|.|TRBJ1-2
CASSLDSLGANYGYTF
TGTGCCAGCAGCTTAGACTCCTTGGGGGCTAACTATGGCTACACCTTC
>TRBV7-9|.|.|TRBJ1-5
CASSFGGAGQPQHF
TGTGCCAGCAGCTTTGGGGGCGCGGGTCAGCCCCAGCATTTT
>TRBV12-5|.|once|TRBJ2-1
CASGNHRGTYNEQFF
TGTGCTAGTGGTAACCACCGAGGGACTTACAATGAGCAGTTCTTC
>TRBV27|.|.|TRBJ1-5
CASSLSPGPYNQPQHF
TGTGCCAGCAGTTTATCGCCTGGCCCCTACAATCAGCCCCAGCATTTT
>TRBV19|.|.|TRBJ1-6
CASSPSPGGGNSPLHF
TGTGCCAGTAGTCCCTCCCCCGGGGGCGGTAATTCACCCCTCCACTTT
>TRBV30|.|.|TRBJ2-3
CAWSAGTTDTQYF
TGTGCCTGGAGTGCCGGGACGACAGATACGCAGTATTTT
>TRBV3-1/TRBV3-2|TRBD2|few|TRBJ2-1
CASSPKGTSWNPLYRDEQFF
TGTGCCAGCAGCCCAAAGGGGACTAGCTGGAATCCCCTATATCGGGATGAGCAGTTCTTC
>TRBV5-1|TRBD1|.|TRBJ2-3
CASSQGGADTQYF
TGCGCCAGCAGTCAAGGGGGCGCAGATACGCAGTATTTT